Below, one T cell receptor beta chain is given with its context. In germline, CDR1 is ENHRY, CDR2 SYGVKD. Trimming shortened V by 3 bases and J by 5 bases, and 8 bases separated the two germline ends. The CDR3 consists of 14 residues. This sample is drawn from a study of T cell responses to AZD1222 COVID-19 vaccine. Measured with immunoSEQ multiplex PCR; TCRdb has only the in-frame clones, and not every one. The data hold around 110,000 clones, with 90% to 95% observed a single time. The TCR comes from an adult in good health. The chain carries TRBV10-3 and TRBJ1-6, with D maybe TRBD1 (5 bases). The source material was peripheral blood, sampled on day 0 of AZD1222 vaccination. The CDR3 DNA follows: TGTGCCATCAGTGACGGGGGGAATAATTCACCCCTCCACTTT. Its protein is CAISDGGNNSPLHF.